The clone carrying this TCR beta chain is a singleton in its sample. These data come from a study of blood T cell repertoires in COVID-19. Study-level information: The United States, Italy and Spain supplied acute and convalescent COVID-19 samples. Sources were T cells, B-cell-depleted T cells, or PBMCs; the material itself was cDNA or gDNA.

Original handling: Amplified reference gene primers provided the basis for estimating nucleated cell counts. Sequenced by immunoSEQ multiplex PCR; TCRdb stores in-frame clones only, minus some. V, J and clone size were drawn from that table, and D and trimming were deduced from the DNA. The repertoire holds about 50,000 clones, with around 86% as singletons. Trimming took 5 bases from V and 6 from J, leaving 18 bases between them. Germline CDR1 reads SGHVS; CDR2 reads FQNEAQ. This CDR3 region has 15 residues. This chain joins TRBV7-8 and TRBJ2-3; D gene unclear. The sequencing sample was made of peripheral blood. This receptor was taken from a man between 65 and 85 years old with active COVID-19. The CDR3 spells CASSQPGRPMDTQYF. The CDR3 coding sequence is TGTGCCAGCAGCCAACCGGGTAGGCCCATGGATACGCAGTATTTT.